This TCR beta chain is drawn from a study of blood T cells in healthy people across ages. Researchers report isolating at least 6 million PBMCs per sample. The CDR3 covers 11 residues. CDR1 SQVTM and CDR2 ANQGSEA come from the germline V gene. V lost 3 bases and J 4 bases, leaving 6 bases between the germline ends. Sample-barcoded 5' priming and a J-beta primer mix drove a second PCR of roughly 6 to 12 cycles. TCRdb called the 5' RACE reads again in MiXCR, with one record for every CDR3 protein. Among roughly 720,000 distinct CDR3 sequences listed, approximately 55% were seen once. The receptor comes from a man of 80 years or more in good health. Input material: blood. The chain uses TRBV29-1 and TRBJ1-1; no definite D call. DNA of the CDR3: TGCAGCGTTGACGGGCCCACTGAAGCTTTCTTT. It codes for CSVDGPTEAFF.